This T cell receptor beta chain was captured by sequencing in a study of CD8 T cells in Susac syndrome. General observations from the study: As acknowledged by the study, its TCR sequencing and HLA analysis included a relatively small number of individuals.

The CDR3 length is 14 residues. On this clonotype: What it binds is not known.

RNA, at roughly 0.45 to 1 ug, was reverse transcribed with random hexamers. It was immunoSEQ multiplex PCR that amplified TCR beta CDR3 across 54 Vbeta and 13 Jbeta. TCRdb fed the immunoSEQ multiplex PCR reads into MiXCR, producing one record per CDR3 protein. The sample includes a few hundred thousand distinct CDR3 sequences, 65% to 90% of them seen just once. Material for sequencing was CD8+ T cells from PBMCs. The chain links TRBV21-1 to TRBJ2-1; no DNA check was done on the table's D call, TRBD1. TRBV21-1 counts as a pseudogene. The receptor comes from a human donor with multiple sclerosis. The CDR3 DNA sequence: TGTGCCAGCAGCAAAAGCACAGGCCTGAATGAGCAGTTCTTC. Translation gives CASSKSTGLNEQFF.